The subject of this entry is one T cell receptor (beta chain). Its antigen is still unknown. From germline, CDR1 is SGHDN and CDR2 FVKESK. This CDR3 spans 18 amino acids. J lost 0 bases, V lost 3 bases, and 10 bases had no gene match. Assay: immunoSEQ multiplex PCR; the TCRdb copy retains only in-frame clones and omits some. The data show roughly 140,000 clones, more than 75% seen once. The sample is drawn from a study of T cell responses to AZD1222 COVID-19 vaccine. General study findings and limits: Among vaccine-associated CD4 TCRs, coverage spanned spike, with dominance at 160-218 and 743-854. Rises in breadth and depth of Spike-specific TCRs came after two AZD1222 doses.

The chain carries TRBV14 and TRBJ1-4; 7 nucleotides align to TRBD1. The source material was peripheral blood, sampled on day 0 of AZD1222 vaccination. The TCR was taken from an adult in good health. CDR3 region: CASSHRDSQLSTNEKLFF. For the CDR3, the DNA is TGTGCCAGCAGCCATCGGGACAGCCAATTGTCAACTAATGAAAAACTGTTTTTT.